Listed below are T cell receptor beta chains from one sample, sequenced in a study of vaccination and CD4 T cells after COVID-19. One entry per CDR3 protein, called by TCRdb with MiXCR from the PCR reads. Here the sample spans thousands of distinct CDR3 sequences, about a third being singletons. Their antigen targets remain unknown. The specimen was CD4+ T cells from blood, cultured in vitro. The receptor source for this set is a human donor in good health. CDR3s include the opening cysteine and the closing phenylalanine or tryptophan. Clone size is not always given. Where it is, it says once, few, many or a class for expanded clones.

v_gene	j_gene	abundance	CDR3aa
TRBV7-2	TRBJ2-3	few	CASSVVNTQYF
TRBV2	TRBJ2-1	few	CARDRGTSGGNEQFF
TRBV29-1	TRBJ2-5	once	CSVVLAGGKETQYF
TRBV12-3/TRBV12-4	TRBJ1-2	.	CASSGTDYGYTF
TRBV20-1	TRBJ2-5	.	CSADLETQYF
TRBV6-1	TRBJ1-5	.	CASSARTRGSAQHF
TRBV18	TRBJ1-1	.	CASSPRPLDGATPYEAFF
TRBV21-1	TRBJ2-1	.	CASSKGGTASRSYNEQFF
TRBV7-7	TRBJ2-2	few	CASSLEGINTGELFF
TRBV2	TRBJ2-5	few	CASSYIGQGAETQYF
TRBV7-2	TRBJ2-1	.	CASSNEYKQFF
TRBV19	TRBJ2-2	.	CASTFSGGATGELFF
TRBV19	TRBJ1-5	few	CASRGGAGSNQPQHF
TRBV7-3	TRBJ1-1	few	CASSHGQYTEAFF
TRBV7-9	TRBJ2-5	.	CASSFEGETQYF
TRBV5-1	TRBJ1-1	.	CASSLQGLGNTEAFF
TRBV25-1	TRBJ1-5	.	CASSSLQQGAGGLHF
TRBV6-5	TRBJ1-5	.	CASSYSSDRGGQPQHF
TRBV7-9	TRBJ1-5	few	CASSLTRQKDYHQPQHF
TRBV10-3	TRBJ2-3	few	CAISGKAGVTDTQYF
TRBV6-1	TRBJ1-5	few	CASSEARGVLNQPQHF
TRBV27	TRBJ2-1	few	CASSLYPPPSGAPNEQFF
TRBV6-5	TRBJ2-2	.	CASSYAPSNTGELFF
TRBV27	TRBJ2-2	.	CASSLLGTGELFF
TRBV20-1	TRBJ1-6	.	CSARVPPRTGLNSPLHF
TRBV7-2	TRBJ1-5	few	CASSTRPSGAGNQPQHF
TRBV7-9	TRBJ1-1	.	CASSPWTGGLESEAFF
TRBV21-1	TRBJ2-7	few	CASSRYRGGWEQYF
TRBV28	TRBJ1-2	medium-sized	CASSPLGTIYGYTF
TRBV20-1	TRBJ1-1	.	CSARGQMNTEAFF
TRBV7-9	TRBJ2-1	.	CASSLTYRGRGYNEQFF
TRBV20-1	TRBJ1-6	.	CSARPTGTLSYNSPLHF
TRBV5-8	TRBJ1-3	.	CASSLRGNTIYF
TRBV20-1	TRBJ1-5	few	CSARDYAAGGQPQHF
TRBV19	TRBJ1-6	.	CASSPMTGVNSPPHF
TRBV6-1	TRBJ2-5	.	CASSGQEGVETQYF
TRBV19	TRBJ1-2	once	CASRPQEYSNYGYTF
TRBV19	TRBJ2-7	.	CASTTGPGAHYEQYF
TRBV15	TRBJ1-1	.	CATSREVQGFVGSTEAFF
TRBV7-9	TRBJ2-2	.	CASSYGMGELFF
TRBV6-5	TRBJ1-1	few	CASSSNRGTYEAFF
TRBV11-2	TRBJ2-5	.	CASSFPGRGETQYF
TRBV3-1	TRBJ2-3	.	CASSQQGTDTQYF
TRBV6-4	TRBJ2-3	.	CASSETAGGADTQYF
TRBV19	TRBJ1-1	few	CASSRADAPRAFF
TRBV20-1	TRBJ2-5	.	CSAPGQGGETQYF
TRBV2	TRBJ1-2	few	CASSGIADYGYTF
TRBV7-9	TRBJ1-1	.	CASSLSGGTEAFF
TRBV6-2/TRBV6-3	TRBJ2-1	.	CASSYNTYSYNEQFF
TRBV19	TRBJ1-5	.	CASSRKGGINQPQHF
TRBV3-1	TRBJ1-1	.	CASSQGQKGSTEAFF